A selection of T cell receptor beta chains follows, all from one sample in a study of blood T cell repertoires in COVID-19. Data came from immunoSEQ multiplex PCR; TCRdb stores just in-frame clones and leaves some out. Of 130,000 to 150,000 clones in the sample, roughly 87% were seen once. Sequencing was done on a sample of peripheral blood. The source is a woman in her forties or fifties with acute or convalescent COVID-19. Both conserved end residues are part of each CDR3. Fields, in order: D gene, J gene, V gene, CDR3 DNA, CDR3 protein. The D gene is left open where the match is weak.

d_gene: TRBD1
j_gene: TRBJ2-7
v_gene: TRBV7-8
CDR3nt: TGTGCCAGCAGCTTAGCTGGGACAGGGCTCTACGAGCAGTACTTC
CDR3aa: CASSLAGTGLYEQYF

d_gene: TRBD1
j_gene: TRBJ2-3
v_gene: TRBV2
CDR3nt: TGTGCCAGCAGTGCAGGGGGCTACACAGATACGCAGTATTTT
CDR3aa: CASSAGGYTDTQYF

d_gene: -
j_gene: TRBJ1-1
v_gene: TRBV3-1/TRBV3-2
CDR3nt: TGTGCCAGCAGCGTCCGGTTCCGGGGCACTGAAGCTTTCTTT
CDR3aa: CASSVRFRGTEAFF

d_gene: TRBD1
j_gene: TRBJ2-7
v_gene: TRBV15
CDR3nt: TGTGCCACCAGCAGGGGGGACAGCTCCTACGAGCAGTACTTC
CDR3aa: CATSRGDSSYEQYF

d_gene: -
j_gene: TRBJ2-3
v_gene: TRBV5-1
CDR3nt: TGCGCCAGCAGCTTAGGCGGGACTAGCACAGATACGCAGTATTTT
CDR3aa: CASSLGGTSTDTQYF

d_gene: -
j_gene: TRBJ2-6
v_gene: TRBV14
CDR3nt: TGTGCCAGCAGCCAAGTAATAGGCTGGCCCCCAGGTGGGGCCAACGTCCTGACTTTC
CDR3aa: CASSQVIGWPPGGANVLTF

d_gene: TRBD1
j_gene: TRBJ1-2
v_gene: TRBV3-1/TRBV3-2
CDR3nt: TGTGCCAGCAGTCTCCAGGGACAGGGAAATGGCTACACCTTC
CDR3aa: CASSLQGQGNGYTF

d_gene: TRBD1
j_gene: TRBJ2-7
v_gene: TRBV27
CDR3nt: TGTGCCAGCAGTTTCACGGCAGGGGGCTACGAGCAGTACTTC
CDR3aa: CASSFTAGGYEQYF

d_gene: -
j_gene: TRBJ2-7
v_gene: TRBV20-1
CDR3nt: -
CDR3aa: CSARVGTGSYF

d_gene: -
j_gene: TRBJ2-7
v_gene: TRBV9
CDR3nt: TGTGCCAGCAGCCTGGCCTTGACTGGCTACGAGCAGTACTTC
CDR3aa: CASSLALTGYEQYF